Below, one T cell receptor beta chain is given with its context. The entry originates in a study of blood T cell repertoires in COVID-19. Clones were read by immunoSEQ multiplex PCR, and TCRdb kept only the in-frame ones, dropping some. The sample carries about 200,000 clones, roughly 92% recorded once. The CDR3 is made up of 15 amino acids. V lost 7 bases, J lost 2 bases, and 17 bases lay in between. Germline V gives CDR1 MNHEY, CDR2 SVGAGI. This receptor was identified in a man younger than 40 with COVID-19, enrolled during active disease. This chain connects TRBV6-5 to TRBJ2-5; D might be TRBD2 (5 bases). Material for sequencing was peripheral blood. The CDR3: CASTYRGAPQETQYF. The CDR3 region has the DNA TGTGCCAGCACCTATCGGGGAGCCCCTCAAGAGACCCAGTACTTC.